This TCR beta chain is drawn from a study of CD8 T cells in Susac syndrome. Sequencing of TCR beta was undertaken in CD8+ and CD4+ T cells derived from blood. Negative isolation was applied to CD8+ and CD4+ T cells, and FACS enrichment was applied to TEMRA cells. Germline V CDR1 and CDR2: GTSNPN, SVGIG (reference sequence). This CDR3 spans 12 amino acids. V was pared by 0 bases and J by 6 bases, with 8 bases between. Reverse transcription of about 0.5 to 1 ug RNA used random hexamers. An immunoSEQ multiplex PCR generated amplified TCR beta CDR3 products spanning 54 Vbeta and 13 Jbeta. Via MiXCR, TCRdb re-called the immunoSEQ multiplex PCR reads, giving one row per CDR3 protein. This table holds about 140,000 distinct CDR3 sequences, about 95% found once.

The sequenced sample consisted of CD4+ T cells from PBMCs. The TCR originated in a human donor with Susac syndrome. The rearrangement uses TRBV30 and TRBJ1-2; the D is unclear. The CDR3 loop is CAWSVHVNGYTF. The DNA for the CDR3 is TGTGCCTGGAGTGTACACGTAAATGGCTACACCTTC.